This entry concerns a single T cell receptor (beta chain). 13 Jbeta primers and 60 Vbeta primers were used for the PCR. Clones were sequenced by immunoSEQ multiplex PCR, and TCRdb holds only the in-frame ones, with some missing. The data contain approximately 150,000 clones, 65% to 70% of them singletons. CDR1 is MNHNY, CDR2 SVGAGI, per germline (reference sequence). The CDR3 contains 14 residues. Trimming at V came to 5 bases and at J to 4 bases, leaving 6 bases not matched to a gene. The sample belongs to a study of cytomegalovirus exposure and HLA in healthy donors. Material: PBMCs. The TCR was taken from a man in his thirties or forties in good health and CMV-seropositive. The chain joins TRBV6-6 to TRBJ1-1, with 8 nucleotides matching TRBD1. The CDR3 sequence: CASSGQGVGTEAFF. The CDR3 DNA is TGTGCCAGCAGTGGACAGGGCGTGGGCACTGAAGCTTTCTTT.